Sequencing of this T cell receptor beta chain was carried out in a study of identical twins. Each CDR3 protein gets one entry after TCRdb re-called the 5' RACE reads with MiXCR. This table holds approximately 550,000 distinct CDR3 sequences, 20% to 25% found once. The CDR3 is 14 amino acids. The J segment lost 2 bases and the V segment lost 8 bases, leaving 6 bases of the junction unmatched. Germline CDR1 reads MNHNS; CDR2 reads SASEGT. The same specimen was also included in a second study, on yellow fever vaccine responses in identical twins.

The chain carries TRBV6-1 and TRBJ2-3; 8 bases line up with TRBD1. Material: CD4+ T cells sorted from blood. This TCR was sampled from a woman aged 18-29 years in good health. CDR3 bases: TGTGCCAGCTACCGGGACAGGCTCACAGATACGCAGTATTTT. Amino acid sequence: CASYRDRLTDTQYF.